Each of the 18 T cell receptor beta chains below was sequenced from the same sample in a study of control samples from healthy donors and cancer patients. TCRdb keeps only in-frame clones here, not all; method: immunoSEQ multiplex PCR. The table lists almost 85,000 clones, over 90% of them singletons. What was sequenced was blood. The origin of the receptors is a woman between 18 and 30 years old in good health.

The chain recombines TRBV24-1 with TRBJ1-2; D remains ambiguous. This CDR3 is built from 12 residues. Germline CDR1 is KGHDR and CDR2 is SFDVKD. V was cut by 5 bases and J by 4 bases, with 7 bases left in between. The CDR3 nucleotides are TGTGCCACCAGTGTTATGGGCTATGGCTACACCTTC. Its protein product is CATSVMGYGYTF.

The V and J genes are TRBV27 and TRBJ1-2; D is unresolved. Trimming took off 6 bases at V and 2 bases at J, with 16 bases between the two ends. Germline assignment: CDR1 MNHEY and CDR2 SMNVEV (reference sequence). The CDR3 is made up of 15 amino acids. CDR3 sequence (DNA): TGTGCCAGCAGCCTTGGTTTTGACGGGAACTATGGCTACACCTTC. This gives the protein CASSLGFDGNYGYTF.

This clone was picked up a small number of times. The J gene is TRBJ2-1, the V gene TRBV19, with 8 bases identical to TRBD1. The junction had 11 bases not matched to a gene; V was cut back by 5 bases and J by 2 bases. Germline lookup yields CDR1 LNHDA and CDR2 SQIVND (reference sequence). CDR3 size: 17 residues. For the CDR3, the DNA is TGTGCCAGTAGTCTCGAAGGACAGGGCCACCCCTACAATGAGCAGTTCTTC. It is translated as CASSLEGQGHPYNEQFF.

This chain joins TRBV5-1 and TRBJ2-5; D is unresolved. CDR3 length equals 15 residues. The V gene's germline CDR1 is SGHRS and CDR2 YFSETQ. The ends were cut back, 4 bases at V and 3 bases at J, with 16 bases in the middle. CDR3 DNA: TGCGCCAGCAGCACCACCCGGGCCTCGGAAGAGACCCAGTACTTC. Translation gives CASSTTRASEETQYF.

V gene TRBV19 combines with J gene TRBJ2-4; D may match TRBD1 or TRBD2 (5 bases each). Per the germline V gene, CDR1 is LNHDA and CDR2 is SQIVND (reference sequence). V shed 0 bases and J shed 4 bases, with 19 bases lying between them. The CDR3 totals 18 residues. CDR3 coding DNA: TGTGCCAGTAGTATAGATCTTGGGGGAGACAATCGGAAAAACATTCAGTACTTC. Protein: CASSIDLGGDNRKNIQYF. Combining the CDR3 with reference TRBV19 and TRBJ2-4 gives the whole variable domain DGGITQSPKYLFRKEGQNVTLSCEQNLNHDAMYWYRQDPGQGLRLIYYSQIVNDFQKGDIAEGYSVSREKKESFPLTVTSAQKNPTAFYLCASSIDLGGDNRKNIQYFGAGTRLSVL.

This clone was seen only once. The genes are TRBV5-5 and TRBJ1-2; D is undetermined. CDR3 size: 15 residues. Between the trimmed V and J ends, which lost 1 base and 0 bases, there was a span of 10 bases. CDR1 is SGHKS and CDR2 is YYEKEE in the germline V gene (reference sequence). The CDR3 sequence: CASSLSRSTNYGYTF. In nucleotides, the CDR3 is TGTGCCAGCAGCTTGAGCAGGTCCACTAACTATGGCTACACCTTC.

This sequence joins TRBV29-1 and TRBJ1-2; D is perhaps TRBD1 (5 bases). This CDR3 comprises 12 residues. Deletions cut 4 bases from V and 8 bases from J, with 14 bases between. CDR1 is SQVTM, CDR2 ANQGSEA, per germline. The DNA of the CDR3 is TGCAGCGTTGGTGGCTCAGGGAGAGGCTACACCTTC. It is translated as CSVGGSGRGYTF.

V usage is TRBV6-2 or TRBV6-3 and J usage is TRBJ1-5; 8 nucleotides align to TRBD1. The CDR3 length is 14 residues. Losses at the gene ends were 2 bases for V and 6 bases for J; bases not matched to a gene: 3. Germline CDR1 and CDR2: MNHEY and SVGEGT. CDR3 amino acids: CASSYDRGIQPQHF. For the CDR3, the DNA is TGTGCCAGCAGTTACGACAGGGGAATTCAGCCCCAGCATTTT.

The CDR3 DNA follows: TGTGCCAGTAGCTGGACAGGGCCATCGAACACCGGGGAGCTGTTTTTT. Protein product: CASSWTGPSNTGELFF. The chain recombines TRBV19 with TRBJ2-2; 8 nucleotides match TRBD1. Per germline, CDR1 LNHDA and CDR2 SQIVND (reference sequence). There are 16 residues in the CDR3. V was clipped by 6 bases and J by 0 bases; unmatched bases: 6. The complete variable domain, with remaining parts taken from reference TRBV19 and TRBJ2-2, reads DGGITQSPKYLFRKEGQNVTLSCEQNLNHDAMYWYRQDPGQGLRLIYYSQIVNDFQKGDIAEGYSVSREKKESFPLTVTSAQKNPTAFYLCASSWTGPSNTGELFFGEGSRLTVL.

The chain recombines TRBV15 with TRBJ2-7; D perhaps matches TRBD2 (5 bases). The V and J ends lost 5 bases and 0 bases respectively, with 14 bases between them. This CDR3 has 15 residues. CDR1 and CDR2 from the germline V gene are LNHNV and YYDKDF (reference sequence). The CDR3 loop reads CATSSGGGNSYEQYF. In nucleotides, the CDR3 is TGTGCCACCAGCTCTGGAGGAGGAAACTCCTACGAGCAGTACTTC.

This chain uses TRBV5-6 with TRBJ2-3; 10 positions agree with TRBD1. The CDR3 runs 15 residues. Germline lookup yields CDR1 SGHDT and CDR2 YYEEEE. V shed 0 bases and J 5 bases; nucleotides not matched to a gene: 3. The CDR3 spells CASSLAGQGEDTQYF. The DNA of the CDR3 is TGTGCCAGCAGCTTGGCCGGACAGGGGGAAGATACGCAGTATTTT.

The chain is built from TRBV9 and TRBJ1-4, with 8 bases matching TRBD1. CDR1 is SGDLS, CDR2 YYNGEE, per germline. The length of the CDR3 is 17 residues. Germline trimming cut 4 bases from V and 7 bases from J; bases unmatched to any gene: 15. The CDR3 DNA is TGTGCCAGCAGCCCCGACTTATTCCAGGGGGCGATTGAAAAACTGTTTTTT. Amino acid sequence: CASSPDLFQGAIEKLFF.

V usage is TRBV4-1 and J usage is TRBJ2-5; the match to TRBD1 covers 7 bases. The V segment lost 3 bases and the J segment 1 base; nucleotides outside the gene matches: 2. The CDR3 length is 14 residues. Germline loops: CDR1 MGHRA, CDR2 YSYEKL. The CDR3 loop reads CASSHTGAQETQYF. The CDR3 bases are TGCGCCAGCAGCCATACAGGGGCCCAAGAGACCCAGTACTTC.

In nucleotides, the CDR3 is TGTGCCAGCAGCTTAGTAGCTAGGCGGAGGGCAGATACGCAGTATTTT. It encodes CASSLVARRRADTQYF. V usage is TRBV7-8 and J usage is TRBJ2-3; D perhaps matches TRBD2 (6 bases). V lost 1 base to trimming and J lost 4 bases, with 15 bases between them. The CDR3 is 16 amino acids. Germline CDR1 is SGHVS and CDR2 is FQNEAQ.

V gene TRBV11-2 combines with J gene TRBJ2-7; D might be TRBD1 (5 bases). Germline V gives CDR1 SGHAT, CDR2 FQNNGV. Trimming shortened V by 4 bases and J by 0 bases, and 10 bases separated the two germline ends. This CDR3 contains 14 residues. The CDR3: CASSSDSLSYEQYF. The CDR3 nucleotides read TGTGCCAGCAGCTCAGACAGTCTCTCCTACGAGCAGTACTTC.

This clone was counted between two and nine times. The V call is TRBV5-1, the J call TRBJ2-5; D possibly uses TRBD1 or TRBD2 (6 bases each). CDR3 length: 14 amino acids. Trimming took off 3 bases at V and 2 bases at J, with 11 bases between the two ends. The germline gives CDR1 SGHRS, CDR2 YFSETQ. The CDR3 coding sequence is TGCGCCAGCAGCTCCGGGGGCGGGCAAGAGACCCAGTACTTC. It encodes CASSSGGGQETQYF.

The chain is built from TRBV14 and TRBJ1-1, with 8 positions matching TRBD1. J was trimmed by 5 bases and V by 3 bases; bases with no gene match: 8. The CDR3 loop spans 15 amino acids. Germline V CDR1 and CDR2: SGHDN, FVKESK. In nucleotides, the CDR3 is TGTGCCAGCAGCCAGATTACAGGGGGTAAAACTGAAGCTTTCTTT. Protein sequence: CASSQITGGKTEAFF.

V is TRBV28 and J is TRBJ1-2; D possibly corresponds to TRBD1 (6 bases). There are 14 residues in the CDR3. Germline V gene sequence: CDR1 MDHEN, CDR2 SYDVKM. V lost 5 bases, J lost 2 bases, and 12 bases lay in between. CDR3 DNA sequence: TGTGCCAGCAGTCCCCGGACAGTCAACTATGGCTACACCTTC. Encoded protein: CASSPRTVNYGYTF.